The rows below give T cell receptor beta chains drawn from one sample of a study of blood T cell repertoires in COVID-19. Using immunoSEQ multiplex PCR, the repertoire was profiled, and TCRdb retains in-frame clones only, with some absent. The top ten clones hold about 0.96% of a sample with fewer than 200,000 clones, 87% of them seen once. Material for sequencing was peripheral blood. These receptors originate from a woman younger than 35 who had recovered from COVID-19. Each CDR3 is given with its conserved first and last residue. D genes are given only for firm matches. Some rows have no size entry. The others give once, few or many, or a class for an expanded clone.

J	size	V	D	CDR3	DNA
TRBJ2-7	.	TRBV3-1/TRBV3-2	.	CASSQRGEQYF	TGTGCCAGCAGCCAGAGGGGGGAGCAGTACTTC
TRBJ2-7	.	TRBV9	.	CASSAGSYEQYF	TGTGCCAGCTCAGCGGGCTCCTACGAGCAGTACTTC
TRBJ1-3	.	TRBV6-5	.	CASSYSGTSGNTIYF	TGTGCCAGCAGTTACTCCGGGACTTCTGGAAACACCATATATTTT
TRBJ2-1	few	TRBV7-9	.	CASSQRLTDEQFF	TGTGCCAGCAGCCAGCGACTAACTGATGAGCAGTTCTTC
TRBJ2-1	.	TRBV4-3	.	CASSQGQGEQFF	TGCGCCAGCAGCCAAGGGCAGGGTGAGCAGTTCTTC
TRBJ2-5	.	TRBV13	.	CASSVQGQGETQYF	TGTGCCAGCAGCGTGCAGGGACAAGGGGAGACCCAGTACTTC
TRBJ2-1	.	TRBV6-2/TRBV6-3	TRBD2	CASSLTSGYNYNEQFF	TGTGCCAGCAGTTTGACTAGCGGATACAACTACAATGAGCAGTTCTTC
TRBJ2-3	.	TRBV5-4	.	CASSRRQRLRSTDTQYF	TGTGCCAGCAGCCGTCGACAGAGACTCAGGAGCACAGATACGCAGTATTTT
TRBJ2-3	.	TRBV6-6	.	CASSPATSSTDTQYF	TGTGCCAGCAGTCCCGCGACAAGTAGCACAGATACGCAGTATTTT
TRBJ1-2	.	TRBV7-9	.	CASSPDSTHGYTF	TGTGCCAGCAGTCCAGACAGCACTCATGGCTACACCTTC
TRBJ2-5	.	TRBV7-6	TRBD1	CASSDPGGDRAFQETQYF	TGTGCCAGCAGCGACCCGGGTGGGGACAGGGCTTTCCAAGAGACCCAGTACTTC
TRBJ2-5	few	TRBV2	.	CASSESRGNRETQYF	TGTGCCAGCAGTGAGTCGCGGGGTAATCGGGAGACCCAGTACTTC
TRBJ1-2	.	TRBV2	TRBD1	CASSDPGQGFGYTF	TGTGCCAGCAGTGACCCGGGACAGGGTTTTGGCTACACCTTC
TRBJ1-4	once	TRBV4-1	TRBD1	CASSRKTGPNEKLFF	TGCGCCAGCAGCCGAAAGACAGGGCCAAATGAAAAACTGTTTTTT
TRBJ1-6	.	TRBV10-3	.	CAISESYYNSPLHF	TGTGCCATCAGTGAGTCGTACTATAATTCACCCCTCCACTTT
TRBJ2-3	few	TRBV9	.	CASSPFAGNTLSTDTQYF	TGTGCCAGCAGCCCCTTCGCGGGGAACACATTAAGCACAGATACGCAGTATTTT
TRBJ1-3	.	TRBV27	.	CASSPRGPAVGNTIYF	TGTGCCAGCAGTCCCAGGGGCCCTGCAGTTGGAAACACCATATATTTT
TRBJ2-3	.	TRBV5-1	TRBD2	CASSLPRLAGEDTQYF	TGCGCCAGCAGCTTGCCGAGGCTAGCGGGAGAAGATACGCAGTATTTT
TRBJ1-4	once	TRBV5-4	.	CASSPKSATNEKLFF	TGTGCCAGCAGCCCAAAGAGTGCAACTAATGAAAAACTGTTTTTT
TRBJ2-7	once	TRBV16	TRBD1	CASSQSGQGTYEQYF	TGTGCCAGCAGCCAAAGTGGACAGGGGACCTACGAGCAGTACTTC
TRBJ2-2	few	TRBV7-2	TRBD2	CASSLGGGAIGELFF	TGTGCCAGCAGCTTAGGCGGGGGGGCAATCGGGGAGCTGTTTTTT
TRBJ1-6	.	TRBV5-1	.	CASSFAQGLSSPLHF	TGCGCCAGCAGCTTCGCGCAGGGATTGAGTTCACCCCTCCACTTT
TRBJ1-2	once	TRBV6-5	.	CASSYGQGGYGYTF	TGTGCCAGCAGTTACGGGCAGGGAGGGTATGGCTACACCTTC
TRBJ2-2	.	TRBV19	TRBD1	CASTDWAGGNTGELFF	TGTGCCAGTACCGATTGGGCAGGGGGGAACACCGGGGAGCTGTTTTTT
TRBJ2-7	once	TRBV6-5	.	CASSPGDSRRYEQYF	TGTGCCAGCAGCCCGGGGGACAGCAGACGCTACGAGCAGTACTTC
TRBJ2-7	once	TRBV2	TRBD1	CASRWDSSYEQYF	TGTGCCAGCAGATGGGACAGTTCCTACGAGCAGTACTTC
TRBJ2-5	.	TRBV19	TRBD2	CASSIQASGGFGTQYF	TGTGCCAGTAGTATTCAGGCTAGCGGGGGGTTCGGGACCCAGTACTTC
TRBJ2-1	once	TRBV7-3	.	CASSSQDNEQFF	TGTGCCAGCAGCTCCCAGGACAATGAGCAGTTCTTC
TRBJ2-1	.	TRBV11-1	.	CASSLVGPNTNEQFF	TGTGCCAGCAGCTTAGTTGGGCCGAATACCAATGAGCAGTTCTTC
TRBJ1-1	.	TRBV7-8	TRBD1	CASSLPRTGGNTEAFF	TGTGCCAGCAGCTTACCCCGGACAGGGGGGAACACTGAAGCTTTCTTT
TRBJ1-5	few	TRBV7-2	.	CASSLEVTGSNQPQHF	TGTGCCAGCAGCTTAGAAGTGACAGGAAGCAATCAGCCCCAGCATTTT
TRBJ2-1	once	TRBV21-1	.	CASSKGWEVGEQFF	TGTGCCAGCAGCAAAGGTTGGGAGGTCGGTGAGCAGTTCTTC
TRBJ1-1	.	TRBV18	TRBD1	CASSPRAGGKFTEAFF	TGTGCCAGCTCACCTCGGGCAGGGGGCAAATTCACTGAAGCTTTCTTT
TRBJ2-5	.	TRBV7-9	.	CASSPKTGIQETQYF	TGTGCCAGCAGCCCCAAGACAGGAATCCAAGAGACCCAGTACTTC
TRBJ2-1	.	TRBV28	.	CASSYEFSSYNEQFF	TGTGCCAGCAGTTACGAATTTAGCTCCTACAATGAGCAGTTCTTC
TRBJ2-3	.	TRBV5-8	.	CASGLTSTDTQYF	TGTGCCAGCGGACTCACAAGCACAGATACGCAGTATTTT
TRBJ2-2	.	TRBV20-1	TRBD2	CSARTSGVLFF	TGCAGTGCCCGGACTAGCGGGGTGCTGTTTTTT
TRBJ1-1	.	TRBV4-1	TRBD1	CASSQVYTGGTEAFF	TGCGCCAGCAGCCAAGTGTACACAGGGGGAACTGAAGCTTTCTTT
TRBJ2-5	.	TRBV7-2	TRBD2	CASSLGRGGPETQYF	TGTGCCAGCAGCTTAGGACGGGGGGGGCCTGAGACCCAGTACTTC
TRBJ1-2	.	TRBV6-2/TRBV6-3	.	CASSRTPNYGYTF	TGTGCCAGCAGCCGTACACCCAACTATGGCTACACCTTC
TRBJ1-2	.	TRBV5-4	.	CASSLGWARDGYTF	TGTGCCAGCAGCTTGGGGTGGGCGCGGGATGGCTACACCTTC
TRBJ1-2	.	TRBV27	.	CASSPTGSNLNYGYTF	TGTGCCAGCAGTCCTACGGGTAGCAACCTAAACTATGGCTACACCTTC
TRBJ1-5	few	TRBV5-8	.	CASQFPHQENQPQHF	TGTGCCAGCCAATTCCCTCATCAAGAGAATCAGCCCCAGCATTTT
TRBJ1-1	.	TRBV2	TRBD1	CASSYRGQDTEAFF	TGTGCCAGCAGTTACAGGGGGCAGGACACTGAAGCTTTCTTT
TRBJ1-1	.	TRBV11-2	.	CASSHWTVIMNTEAFF	TGTGCCAGCAGCCACTGGACAGTTATAATGAACACTGAAGCTTTCTTT